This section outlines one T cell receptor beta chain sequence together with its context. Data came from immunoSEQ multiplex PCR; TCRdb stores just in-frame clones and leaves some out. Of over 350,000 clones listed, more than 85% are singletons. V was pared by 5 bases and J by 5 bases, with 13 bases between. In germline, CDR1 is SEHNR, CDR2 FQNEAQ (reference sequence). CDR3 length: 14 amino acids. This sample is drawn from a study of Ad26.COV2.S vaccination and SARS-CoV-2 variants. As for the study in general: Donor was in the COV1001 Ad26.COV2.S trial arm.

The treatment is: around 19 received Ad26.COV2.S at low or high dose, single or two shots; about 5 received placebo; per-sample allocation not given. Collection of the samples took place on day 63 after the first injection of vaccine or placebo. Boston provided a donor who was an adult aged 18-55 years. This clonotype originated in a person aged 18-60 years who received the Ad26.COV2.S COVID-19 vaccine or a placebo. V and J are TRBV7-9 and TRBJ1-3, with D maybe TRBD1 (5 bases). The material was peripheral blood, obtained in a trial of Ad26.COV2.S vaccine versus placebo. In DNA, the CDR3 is TGTGCCAGCAGCGCCCAGGGAGGTAGAAACACCATATATTTT. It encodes CASSAQGGRNTIYF.